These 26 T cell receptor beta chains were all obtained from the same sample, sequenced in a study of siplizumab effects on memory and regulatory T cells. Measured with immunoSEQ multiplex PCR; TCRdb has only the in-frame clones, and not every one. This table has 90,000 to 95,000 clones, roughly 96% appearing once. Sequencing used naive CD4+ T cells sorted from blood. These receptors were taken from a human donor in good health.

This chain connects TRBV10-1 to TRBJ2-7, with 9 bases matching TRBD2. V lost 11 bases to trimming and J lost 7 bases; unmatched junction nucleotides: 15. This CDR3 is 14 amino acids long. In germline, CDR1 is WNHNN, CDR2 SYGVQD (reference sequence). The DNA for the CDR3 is TGCGCCGGGCCAAAGCGGGGGGTCCCCACAGAGCAGTACTTC. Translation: CAGPKRGVPTEQYF.

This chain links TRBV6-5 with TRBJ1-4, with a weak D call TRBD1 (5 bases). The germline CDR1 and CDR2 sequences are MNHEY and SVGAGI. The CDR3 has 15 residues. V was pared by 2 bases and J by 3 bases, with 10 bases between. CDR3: CASSYRWTPNEKLFF. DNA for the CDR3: TGTGCCAGCAGTTACCGATGGACACCTAATGAAAAACTGTTTTTT.

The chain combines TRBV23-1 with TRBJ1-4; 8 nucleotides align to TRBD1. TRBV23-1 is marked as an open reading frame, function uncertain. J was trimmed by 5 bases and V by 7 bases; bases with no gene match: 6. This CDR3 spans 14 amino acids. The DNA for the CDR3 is TGCGCCAGCATCACAGGGGGGAGGAATGAAAAACTGTTTTTT. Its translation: CASITGGRNEKLFF.

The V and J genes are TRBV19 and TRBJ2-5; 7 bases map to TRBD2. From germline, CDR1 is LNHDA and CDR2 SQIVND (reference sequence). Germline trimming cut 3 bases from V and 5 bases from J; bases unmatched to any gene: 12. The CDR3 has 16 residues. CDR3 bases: TGTGCCAGTAGTATCCTTACTAGCGTAAGGATGGAGACCCAGTACTTC. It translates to CASSILTSVRMETQYF.

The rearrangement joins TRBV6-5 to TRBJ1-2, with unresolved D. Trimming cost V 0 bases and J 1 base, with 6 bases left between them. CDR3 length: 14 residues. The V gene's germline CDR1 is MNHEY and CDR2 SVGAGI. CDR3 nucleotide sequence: TGTGCCAGCAGTTACTCTGCAAGTAACTATGGCTACACCTTC. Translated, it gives CASSYSASNYGYTF.

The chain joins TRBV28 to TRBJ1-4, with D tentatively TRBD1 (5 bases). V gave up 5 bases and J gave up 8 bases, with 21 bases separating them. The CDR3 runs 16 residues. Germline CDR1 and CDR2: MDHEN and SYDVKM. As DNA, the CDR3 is TGTGCCAGCAGTCCTCCCCCAGGGTGGGCGAGAGAAAAACTGTTTTTT. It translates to CASSPPPGWAREKLFF.

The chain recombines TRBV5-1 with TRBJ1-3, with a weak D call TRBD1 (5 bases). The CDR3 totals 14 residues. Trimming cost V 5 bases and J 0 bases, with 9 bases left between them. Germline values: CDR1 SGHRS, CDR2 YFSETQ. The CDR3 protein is CASRNRSSGNTIYF. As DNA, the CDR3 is TGCGCCAGCAGAAACAGGTCCTCTGGAAACACCATATATTTT.

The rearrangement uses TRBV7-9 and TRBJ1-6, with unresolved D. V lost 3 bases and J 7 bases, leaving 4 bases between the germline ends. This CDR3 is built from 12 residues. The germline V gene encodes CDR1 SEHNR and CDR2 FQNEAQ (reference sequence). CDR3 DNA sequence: TGTGCCAGCAGCTTTCCCAATTCACCCCTCCACTTT. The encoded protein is CASSFPNSPLHF.

CDR3 amino acids: CASSLQGFRYNEQFF. In DNA, the CDR3 is TGTGCCAGCAGCTTACAGGGGTTTCGCTACAATGAGCAGTTCTTC. The rearrangement links TRBV7-9 to TRBJ2-1, with a weak D call TRBD1 (6 bases). Germline V gives CDR1 SEHNR, CDR2 FQNEAQ (reference sequence). The CDR3 is 15 amino acids. Trimming pared 2 bases from V and 3 bases from J, leaving 11 bases between.

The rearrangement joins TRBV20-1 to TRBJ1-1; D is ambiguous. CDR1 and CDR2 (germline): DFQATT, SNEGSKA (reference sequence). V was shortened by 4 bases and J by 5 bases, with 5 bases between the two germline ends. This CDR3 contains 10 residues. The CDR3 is CSAKKTEAFF. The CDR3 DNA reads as TGCAGTGCTAAAAAAACTGAAGCTTTCTTT.

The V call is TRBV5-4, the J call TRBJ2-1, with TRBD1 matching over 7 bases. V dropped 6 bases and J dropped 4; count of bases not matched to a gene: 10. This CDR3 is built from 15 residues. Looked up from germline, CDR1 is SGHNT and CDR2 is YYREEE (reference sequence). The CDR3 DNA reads TGTGCCAGCACCCCCAGCGACAGGGCTTACAATGAGCAGTTCTTC. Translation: CASTPSDRAYNEQFF.

In nucleotides, the CDR3 is TGTGCCAGCAGCTTGGCTAGCGGACAAGAGACCCAGTACTTC. Translation: CASSLASGQETQYF. The J gene is TRBJ2-5, the V gene TRBV5-4; 7 bases fit TRBD2. The CDR3 length is 14 residues. V shed 0 bases, J shed 2 bases, and the junction held 1 base outside the gene matches. Germline-derived CDR1 and CDR2 are SGHNT and YYREEE (reference sequence).

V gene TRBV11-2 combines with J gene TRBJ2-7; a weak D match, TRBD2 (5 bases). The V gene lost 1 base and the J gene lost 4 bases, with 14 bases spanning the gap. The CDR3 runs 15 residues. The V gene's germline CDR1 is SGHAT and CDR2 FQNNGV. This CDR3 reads CASSLARHGGYEQYF. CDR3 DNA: TGTGCCAGCAGCTTAGCTCGCCACGGCGGGTACGAGCAGTACTTC.

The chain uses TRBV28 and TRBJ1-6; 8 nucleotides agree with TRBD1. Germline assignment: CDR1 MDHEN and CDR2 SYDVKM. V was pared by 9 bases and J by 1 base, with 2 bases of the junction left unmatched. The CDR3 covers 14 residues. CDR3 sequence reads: CASRQGSYNSPLHF. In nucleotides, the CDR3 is TGTGCCAGTCGACAGGGGTCCTATAATTCACCCCTCCACTTT.

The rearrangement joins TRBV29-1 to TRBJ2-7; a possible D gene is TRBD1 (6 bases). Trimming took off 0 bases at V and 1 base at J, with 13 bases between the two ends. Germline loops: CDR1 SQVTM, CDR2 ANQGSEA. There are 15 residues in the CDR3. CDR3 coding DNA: TGCAGCGTTGAAGATCTGGGCAGGGGTTCCTACGAGCAGTACTTC. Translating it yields CSVEDLGRGSYEQYF.

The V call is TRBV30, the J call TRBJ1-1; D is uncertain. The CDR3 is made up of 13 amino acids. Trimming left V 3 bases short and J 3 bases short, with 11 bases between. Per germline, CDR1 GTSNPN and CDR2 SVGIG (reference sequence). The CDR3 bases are TGTGCCTGGAGGGATCGGACGGACACTGAAGCTTTCTTT. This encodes CAWRDRTDTEAFF.

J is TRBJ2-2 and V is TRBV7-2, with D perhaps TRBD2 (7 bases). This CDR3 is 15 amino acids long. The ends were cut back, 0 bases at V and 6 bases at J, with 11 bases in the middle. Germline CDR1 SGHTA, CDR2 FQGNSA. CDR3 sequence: CASSLAGGPPGELFF. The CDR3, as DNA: TGTGCCAGCAGCTTAGCGGGGGGGCCCCCCGGGGAGCTGTTTTTT.

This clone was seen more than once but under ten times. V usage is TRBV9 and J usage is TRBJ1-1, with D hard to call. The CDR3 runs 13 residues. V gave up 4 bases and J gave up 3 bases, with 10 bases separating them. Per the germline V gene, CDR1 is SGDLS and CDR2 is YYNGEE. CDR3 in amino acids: CASSHRQHTEAFF. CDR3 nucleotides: TGTGCCAGCAGCCACCGGCAGCACACTGAAGCTTTCTTT.

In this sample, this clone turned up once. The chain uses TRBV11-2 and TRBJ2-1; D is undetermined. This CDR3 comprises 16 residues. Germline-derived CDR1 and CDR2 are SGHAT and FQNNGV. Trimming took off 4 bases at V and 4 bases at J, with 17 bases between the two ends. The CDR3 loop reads CASSSPSGGRYNEQFF. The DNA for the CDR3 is TGTGCCAGCAGCTCCCCATCGGGCGGCAGGTACAATGAGCAGTTCTTC. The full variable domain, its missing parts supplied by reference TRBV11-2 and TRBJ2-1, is EAGVAQSPRYKIIEKRQSVAFWCNPISGHATLYWYQQILGQGPKLLIQFQNNGVVDDSQLPKDRFSAERLKGVDSTLKIQPAKLEDSAVYLCASSSPSGGRYNEQFFGPGTRLTVL.

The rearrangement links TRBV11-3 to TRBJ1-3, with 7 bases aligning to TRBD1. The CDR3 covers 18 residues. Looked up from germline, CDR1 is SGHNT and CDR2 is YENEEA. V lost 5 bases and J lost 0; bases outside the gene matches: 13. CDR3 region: CASSIQGPFPHSGNTIYF. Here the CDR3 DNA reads TGTGCCAGCAGCATACAGGGGCCCTTCCCCCACTCTGGAAACACCATATATTTT.

Written as DNA, the CDR3 is TGTGCCAGCAGCAACACCGGGATCCTTGGTAATGAGCAGTTCTTC. As protein: CASSNTGILGNEQFF. The chain is built from TRBV5-4 and TRBJ2-1; D might be TRBD2 (5 bases). The length of the CDR3 is 15 residues. CDR1 SGHNT and CDR2 YYREEE come from the germline V gene (reference sequence). V was cut by 4 bases and J by 7 bases, with 18 bases left in between.

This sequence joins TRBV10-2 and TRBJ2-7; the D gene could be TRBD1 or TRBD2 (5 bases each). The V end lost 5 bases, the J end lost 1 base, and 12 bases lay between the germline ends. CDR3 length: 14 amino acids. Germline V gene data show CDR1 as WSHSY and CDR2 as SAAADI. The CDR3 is CASSPREPSYEQYF. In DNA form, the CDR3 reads TGCGCCAGCAGTCCCAGGGAGCCGTCCTACGAGCAGTACTTC.

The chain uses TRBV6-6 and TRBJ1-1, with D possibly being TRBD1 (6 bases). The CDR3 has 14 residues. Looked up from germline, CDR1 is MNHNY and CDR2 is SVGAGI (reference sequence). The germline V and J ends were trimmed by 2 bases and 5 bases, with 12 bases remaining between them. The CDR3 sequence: CASSYGQGRTEAFF. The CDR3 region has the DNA TGTGCCAGCAGTTACGGGCAGGGGAGAACTGAAGCTTTCTTT.

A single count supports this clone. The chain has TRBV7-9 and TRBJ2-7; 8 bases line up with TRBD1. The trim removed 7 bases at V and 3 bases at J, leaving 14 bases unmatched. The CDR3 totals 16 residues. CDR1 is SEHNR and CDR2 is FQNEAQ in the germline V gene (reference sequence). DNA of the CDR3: TGTGCCAGCACCCGGGACCACGGGACAGGACTCTACGAGCAGTACTTC. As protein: CASTRDHGTGLYEQYF.

The CDR3 here is CASRAPNTEAFF. The DNA of the CDR3 is TGTGCCAGCAGGGCTCCCAACACTGAAGCTTTCTTT. The rearrangement uses TRBV25-1 and TRBJ1-1, with D unclear. The CDR3 totals 12 residues. CDR1 and CDR2 (germline): MGHDK, SYGVNS. V was shortened by 6 bases and J by 2 bases, with 7 bases between the two germline ends.

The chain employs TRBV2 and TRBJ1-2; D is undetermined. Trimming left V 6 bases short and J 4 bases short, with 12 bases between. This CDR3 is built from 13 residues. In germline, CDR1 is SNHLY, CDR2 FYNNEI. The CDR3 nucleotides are TGTGCCAGCAGCCAAGGAGGGATCTATGGCTACACCTTC. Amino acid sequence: CASSQGGIYGYTF.